Presented here are 23 T cell receptor beta chains from one specimen sequenced in a study of blood T cell repertoires in COVID-19. The repertoire was sequenced with immunoSEQ multiplex PCR; TCRdb's copy has only in-frame clones and lacks some. The sample comprises approximately 280,000 clones, approximately 89% of which are singletons, and 1.5% to 2% rests with the top ten. The sequenced sample consisted of PBMCs or T cells enriched from blood (not recorded which). The receptor source for this set is a woman in her sixties or seventies who had recovered from COVID-19.

CDR3 nucleotides: TGTGCCAGCAGTTTTTCGAGGGCGGGGACTGAAGCTTTCTTT. Encoded protein: CASSFSRAGTEAFF. The chain joins TRBV6-5 to TRBJ1-1, with D unclear. The CDR3 has 14 amino acids. Per the germline V gene, CDR1 is MNHEY and CDR2 is SVGAGI. Trimming removed 4 bases at V and 5 bases at J, with 14 bases between.

This clone was observed a handful of times. J is TRBJ2-1 and V is TRBV6-5; 8 bases align to TRBD2. The CDR3 extends over 15 amino acids. With V trimmed by 1 base and J by 1 base, 0 bases remained unmatched. CDR1 MNHEY and CDR2 SVGAGI come from the germline V gene. DNA of the CDR3: TGTGCCAGCAGTTACTTAGCGGGATCCTACAATGAGCAGTTCTTC. Encoded protein: CASSYLAGSYNEQFF.

The gene calls are TRBV21-1 and TRBJ1-1. TRBV21-1 is tagged as a pseudogene. There are 11 residues in the CDR3. For the CDR3, the DNA is TGTGCCAGCAGCCTTGACACTGAAGCTTTCTTT. As protein: CASSLDTEAFF.

This clone was recorded once. The sample contains more than one DNA sequence encoding this CDR3. The V call is TRBV2, the J call TRBJ1-5; weak D call: TRBD1 (5 bases). Germline lookup yields CDR1 SNHLY and CDR2 FYNNEI. This CDR3 has 14 amino acids. V was clipped by 3 bases and J by 3 bases, with 9 bases between them. The CDR3, as DNA: TGTGCCAGCAGTGAGGGGCACTCCAATCAGCCCCAGCATTTT. Its protein is CASSEGHSNQPQHF.

This chain links TRBV10-3 with TRBJ1-5; D is uncertain. Trimming stripped 2 bases from V and 7 bases from J, with 9 bases between. Germline CDR1 and CDR2: ENHRY and SYGVKD. The CDR3 covers 13 residues. CDR3 DNA sequence: TGTGCCATCAGTGAGATGGCGGGGCAGCCCCAGCATTTT. It is translated as CAISEMAGQPQHF.

This chain joins TRBV4-1 and TRBJ1-2, with a tentative D call TRBD1 (6 bases). From germline, CDR1 is MGHRA and CDR2 YSYEKL. The germline V and J ends were trimmed by 3 bases and 3 bases, with 14 bases remaining between them. The CDR3 totals 15 residues. The CDR3 nucleotides are TGCGCCAGCAGCCAGGGCCACAGGGAATACTATGGCTACACCTTC. Translated, it gives CASSQGHREYYGYTF.

The V gene is TRBV5-5, the J gene TRBJ2-1; D ambiguous. Germline V CDR1 and CDR2: SGHKS, YYEKEE (reference sequence). V lost 0 bases to trimming and J lost 1 base, with 8 bases between them. The CDR3 length is 15 residues. CDR3 in DNA: TGTGCCAGCAGCTTGGAACTTCCTTCCTACAATGAGCAGTTCTTC. Residues: CASSLELPSYNEQFF.

The chain recombines TRBV2 with TRBJ1-5; D gene ambiguous. Germline V gene data show CDR1 as SNHLY and CDR2 as FYNNEI. This CDR3 comprises 16 residues. Trimming stripped 6 bases from V and 2 bases from J, with 17 bases between. The CDR3 sequence: CASRARGDGGNQPQHF. CDR3 in DNA: TGTGCCAGCAGAGCTCGCGGGGATGGAGGCAATCAGCCCCAGCATTTT.

The chain links TRBV6-5 to TRBJ1-1; possibly TRBD1 for D (5 bases). The germline V gene encodes CDR1 MNHEY and CDR2 SVGAGI. Trimming pared 7 bases from V and 1 base from J, leaving 13 bases between. The CDR3 has 14 amino acids. The CDR3 reads CASTHDRGNTEAFF. CDR3 nucleotides: TGTGCCAGCACTCATGACAGAGGGAACACTGAAGCTTTCTTT.

The V call is TRBV6-1, the J call TRBJ2-1, with a weak D call TRBD2 (5 bases). Germline CDR1 reads MNHNS; CDR2 reads SASEGT. Deletions cut 4 bases from V and 0 bases from J, with 13 bases between. The length of the CDR3 is 16 residues. CDR3 coding DNA: TGTGCCAGCAGTGCGGTGGCCGGGATCTCCTACAATGAGCAGTTCTTC. It is translated as CASSAVAGISYNEQFF.

This clone was detected only once. The gene calls are TRBV13 and TRBJ2-7; 11 bases are shared with TRBD2. Trimming removed 0 bases from V and 4 bases from J; junction bases left unmatched: 2. The V gene's germline CDR1 is PRHDT and CDR2 FYEKMQ (reference sequence). This CDR3 is 15 amino acids long. The CDR3 reads CASSLGTSGRYEQYF. CDR3 bases: TGTGCCAGCAGCTTAGGTACTAGCGGGAGATACGAGCAGTACTTC. Complete variable domain (other parts from reference TRBV13 and TRBJ2-7): AAGVIQSPRHLIKEKRETATLKCYPIPRHDTVYWYQQGPGQDPQFLISFYEKMQSDKGSIPDRFSAQQFSDYHSELNMSSLELGDSALYFCASSLGTSGRYEQYFGPGTRLTVT.

V usage is TRBV28 and J usage is TRBJ2-7; D is possibly TRBD2 (7 bases). CDR3 length equals 15 residues. The V gene lost 6 bases and the J gene lost 4 bases, with 19 bases spanning the gap. In germline, CDR1 is MDHEN, CDR2 SYDVKM. This CDR3 is CASSLGGGTPYEQYF. As DNA, the CDR3 is TGTGCCAGCAGCCTAGGGGGGGGAACGCCTTACGAGCAGTACTTC.

J is TRBJ1-2 and V is TRBV27; TRBD1 aligns across 7 bases. Germline CDR1 reads MNHEY; CDR2 reads SMNVEV (reference sequence). This CDR3 contains 14 residues. The ends lost 5 bases at V and 7 bases at J; junction bases unmatched: 10. The CDR3 region is CASSSGGAGGGYTF. The CDR3 DNA reads TGTGCCAGCAGTAGCGGAGGAGCAGGGGGTGGCTACACCTTC.

V usage is TRBV6-5 and J usage is TRBJ2-4, with D unresolved. The V end lost 4 bases, the J end lost 0 bases, and 7 bases lay between the germline ends. Per the germline V gene, CDR1 is MNHEY and CDR2 is SVGAGI. This CDR3 is built from 14 residues. The CDR3 reads CASSSLLAKNIQYF. DNA for the CDR3: TGTGCCAGCAGTTCCCTCTTAGCCAAAAACATTCAGTACTTC.

The rearrangement links TRBV18 to TRBJ2-3, with D unresolved. CDR3 length: 13 residues. The germline V and J ends were trimmed by 3 bases and 4 bases, with 8 bases remaining between them. Germline CDR1 and CDR2: KGHSH and LQKENI. Here the CDR3 DNA reads TGTGCCAGCTCACCCCCCTCGGCAGATACGCAGTATTTT. This gives the protein CASSPPSADTQYF. The variable domain in full, with the rest retrieved from reference TRBV18 and TRBJ2-3, is NAGVMQNPRHLVRRRGQEARLRCSPMKGHSHVYWYRQLPEEGLKFMVYLQKENIIDESGMPKERFSAEFPKEGPSILRIQQVVRGDSAAYFCASSPPSADTQYFGPGTRLTVL.

The rearrangement joins TRBV19 to TRBJ2-3, with TRBD2 matching over 12 bases. Germline CDR1 is LNHDA and CDR2 is SQIVND (reference sequence). V lost 4 bases and J lost 0; bases outside the gene matches: 8. This CDR3 is built from 18 residues. The chain's CDR3 is CASSRLAGEVVSTDTQYF. The CDR3 region has the DNA TGTGCCAGTAGTAGACTAGCGGGGGAGGTGGTAAGCACAGATACGCAGTATTTT.

Only a few counts were recorded for this clone. V is TRBV25-1 and J is TRBJ2-7; maybe TRBD1 (6 bases). In germline, CDR1 is MGHDK, CDR2 SYGVNS. The CDR3 is 13 residues long. Trimming pared 9 bases from V and 4 bases from J, leaving 16 bases between. CDR3 residues: CASSTGNLYEQYF. CDR3 DNA sequence: TGTGCCAGTTCTACAGGGAATCTTTACGAGCAGTACTTC.

CDR3 DNA: TGTGCCAGCAGCTTCGGAATAGCGGGAGCCAATGAGCAGTTCTTC. This encodes CASSFGIAGANEQFF. V usage is TRBV7-9 and J usage is TRBJ2-1, with 9 positions matching TRBD2. V was clipped by 3 bases and J by 6 bases; unmatched bases: 6. The CDR3 length is 15 residues. The germline gives CDR1 SEHNR, CDR2 FQNEAQ (reference sequence).

This clone was detected only a few times. The V call is TRBV4-1, the J call TRBJ1-3; 11 bases line up with TRBD1. The V gene's germline CDR1 is MGHRA and CDR2 YSYEKL. CDR3 length: 16 amino acids. V dropped 1 base and J dropped 3; count of bases not matched to a gene: 2. DNA of the CDR3: TGCGCCAGCAGCCAAGTTGGGACAGGGGGTGGAAACACCATATATTTT. Its translation is CASSQVGTGGGNTIYF.

Only one count was recorded for this clone. The chain uses TRBV9 and TRBJ2-7; weak D call: TRBD2 (6 bases). Germline assignment: CDR1 SGDLS and CDR2 YYNGEE. Trimming shortened V by 0 bases and J by 0 bases, and 10 bases separated the two germline ends. The CDR3 is 15 amino acids. CDR3 in amino acids: CASSVGPSDSYEQYF. CDR3 coding DNA: TGTGCCAGCAGCGTAGGTCCTAGCGACTCCTACGAGCAGTACTTC.

This chain joins TRBV7-9 and TRBJ2-2, with 7 bases matching TRBD1. The CDR3 length is 19 residues. The V gene's germline CDR1 is SEHNR and CDR2 FQNEAQ (reference sequence). The V segment lost 7 bases and the J segment 0 bases; nucleotides outside the gene matches: 17. DNA for the CDR3: TGTGCCAGCAACCGGCCAAGGGCTAGTGACAGGGCGAACACCGGGGAGCTGTTTTTT. Its translation: CASNRPRASDRANTGELFF.

This chain joins TRBV15 and TRBJ2-7, with TRBD2 as a possible D gene (6 bases). This CDR3 contains 16 residues. V dropped 1 base and J dropped 2 bases, with 15 bases sitting between them. Germline V gene sequence: CDR1 LNHNV, CDR2 YYDKDF (reference sequence). CDR3 in amino acids: CATSRGPGTDTYEQYF. The CDR3 coding sequence is TGTGCCACCAGCAGAGGTCCCGGGACTGACACCTACGAGCAGTACTTC.

The V call is TRBV29-1, the J call TRBJ2-5, with 7 bases identical to TRBD1. This CDR3 region has 14 residues. The germline V gene encodes CDR1 SQVTM and CDR2 ANQGSEA. After removal of 3 bases from V and 4 bases from J, the junction contained 8 bases not matched to a gene. The CDR3 sequence is CSVDWQGVRETQYF. The CDR3 DNA sequence: TGCAGCGTTGACTGGCAGGGGGTCCGAGAGACCCAGTACTTC.